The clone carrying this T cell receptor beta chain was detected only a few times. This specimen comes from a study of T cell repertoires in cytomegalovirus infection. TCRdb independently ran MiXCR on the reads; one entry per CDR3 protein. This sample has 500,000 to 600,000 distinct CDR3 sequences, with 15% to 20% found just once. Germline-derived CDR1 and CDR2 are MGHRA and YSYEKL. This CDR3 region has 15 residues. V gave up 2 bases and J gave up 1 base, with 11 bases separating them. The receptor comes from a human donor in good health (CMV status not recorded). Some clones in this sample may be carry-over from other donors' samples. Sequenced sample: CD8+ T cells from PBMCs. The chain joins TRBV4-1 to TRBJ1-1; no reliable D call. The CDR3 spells CASSQFEEKNTEAFF. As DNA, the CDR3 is TGCGCCAGCAGCCAATTCGAGGAAAAGAACACTGAAGCTTTCTTT.